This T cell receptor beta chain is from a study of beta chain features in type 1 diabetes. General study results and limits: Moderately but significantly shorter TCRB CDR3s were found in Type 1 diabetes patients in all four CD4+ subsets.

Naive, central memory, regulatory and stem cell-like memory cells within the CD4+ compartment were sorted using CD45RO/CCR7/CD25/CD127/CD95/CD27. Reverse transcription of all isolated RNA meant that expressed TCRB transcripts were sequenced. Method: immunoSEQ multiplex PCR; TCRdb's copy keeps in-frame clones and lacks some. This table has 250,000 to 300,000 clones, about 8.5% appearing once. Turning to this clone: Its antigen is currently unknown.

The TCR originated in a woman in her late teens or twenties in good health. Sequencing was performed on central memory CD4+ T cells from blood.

In nucleotides, the CDR3 is TGTGCCTGGACCCTGGGTTTGACCCAGTACTTC. It yields the protein CAWTLGLTQYF. The V and J genes are TRBV30 and TRBJ2-5; D remains unclear. Per germline, CDR1 GTSNPN and CDR2 SVGIG (reference sequence). There are 11 residues in the CDR3. Trimming removed 4 bases from V and 7 bases from J, with 10 bases in between. The complete variable domain, with remaining parts taken from reference TRBV30 and TRBJ2-5, reads SQTIHQWPATLVQPVGSPLSLECTVEGTSNPNLYWYRQAAGRGLQLLFYSVGIGQISSEVPQNLSASRPQDRQFILSSKKLLLSDSGFYLCAWTLGLTQYFGPGTRLLVL.